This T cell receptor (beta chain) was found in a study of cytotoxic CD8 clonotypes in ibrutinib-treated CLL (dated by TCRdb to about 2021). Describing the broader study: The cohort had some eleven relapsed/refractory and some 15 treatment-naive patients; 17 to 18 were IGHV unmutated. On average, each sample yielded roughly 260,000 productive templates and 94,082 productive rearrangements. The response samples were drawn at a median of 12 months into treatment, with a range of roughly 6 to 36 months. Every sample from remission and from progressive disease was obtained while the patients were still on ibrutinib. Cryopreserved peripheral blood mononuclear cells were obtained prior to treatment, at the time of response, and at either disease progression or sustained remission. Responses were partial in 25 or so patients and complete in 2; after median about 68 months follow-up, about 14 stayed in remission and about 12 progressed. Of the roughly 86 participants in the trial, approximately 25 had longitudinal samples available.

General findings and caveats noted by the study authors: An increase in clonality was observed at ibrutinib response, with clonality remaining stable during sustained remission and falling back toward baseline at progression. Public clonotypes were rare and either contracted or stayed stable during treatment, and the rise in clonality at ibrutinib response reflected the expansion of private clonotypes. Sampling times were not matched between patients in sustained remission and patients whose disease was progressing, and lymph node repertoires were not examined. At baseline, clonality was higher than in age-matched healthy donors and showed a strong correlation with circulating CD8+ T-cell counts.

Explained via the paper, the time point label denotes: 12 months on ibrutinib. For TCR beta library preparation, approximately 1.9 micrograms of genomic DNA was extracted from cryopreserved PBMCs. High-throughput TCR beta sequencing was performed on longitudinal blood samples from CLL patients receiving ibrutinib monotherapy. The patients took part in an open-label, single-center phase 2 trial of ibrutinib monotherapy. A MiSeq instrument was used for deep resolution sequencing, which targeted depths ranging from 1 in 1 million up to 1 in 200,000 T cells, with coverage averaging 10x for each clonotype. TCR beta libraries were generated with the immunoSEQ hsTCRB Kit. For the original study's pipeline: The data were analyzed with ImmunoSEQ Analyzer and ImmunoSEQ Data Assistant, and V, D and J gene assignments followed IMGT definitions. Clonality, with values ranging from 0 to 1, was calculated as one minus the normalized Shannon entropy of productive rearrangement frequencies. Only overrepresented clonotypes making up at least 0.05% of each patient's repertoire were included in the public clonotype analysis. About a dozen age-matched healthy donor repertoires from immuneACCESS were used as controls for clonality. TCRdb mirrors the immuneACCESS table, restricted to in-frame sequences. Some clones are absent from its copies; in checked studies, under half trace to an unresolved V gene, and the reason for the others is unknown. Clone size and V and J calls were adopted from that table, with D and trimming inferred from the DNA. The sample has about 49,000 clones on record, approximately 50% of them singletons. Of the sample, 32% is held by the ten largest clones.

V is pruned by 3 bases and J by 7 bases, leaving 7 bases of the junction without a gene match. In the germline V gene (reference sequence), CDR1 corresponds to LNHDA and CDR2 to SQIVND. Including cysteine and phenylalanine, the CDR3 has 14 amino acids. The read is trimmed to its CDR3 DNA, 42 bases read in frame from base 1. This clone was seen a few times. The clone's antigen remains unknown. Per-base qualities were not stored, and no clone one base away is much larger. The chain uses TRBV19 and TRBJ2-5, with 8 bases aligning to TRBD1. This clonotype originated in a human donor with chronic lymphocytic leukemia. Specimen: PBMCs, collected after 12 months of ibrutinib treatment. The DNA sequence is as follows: TGTGCCAGTAGTATTCCAGGGGGCTGGGCGACCCAGTACTTC. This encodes CASSIPGGWATQYF.